What follows are 6 T cell receptor beta chains derived from one specimen sequenced in a study of CD8 T cells in ankylosing spondylitis. TCRdb fed the 5' RACE reads into MiXCR, producing one record per CDR3 protein. The sample includes 300,000 to 400,000 distinct CDR3 sequences, roughly 15% of them seen just once. The sample was blood, either unsorted or a sorted T cell fraction (not recorded which). These receptors all stem from a male donor with ankylosing spondylitis or in good health (not recorded which).

This clonotype turned up a few times. The chain uses TRBV2 and TRBJ2-1; D not certain. Germline loops: CDR1 SNHLY, CDR2 FYNNEI. This CDR3 is 12 amino acids long. Trimming left V 2 bases short and J 9 bases short, with 8 bases between. The CDR3 bases are TGTGCCAGCAGTGAAACTACGAGTGAGCAGTTCTTC. This translates into CASSETTSEQFF.

This clonotype was picked up a small number of times. The CDR3 loop reads CASSSPQELFF. DNA for the CDR3: TGTGCCAGCAGCTCTCCCCAGGAGCTGTTTTTT. The genes are TRBV7-9 and TRBJ2-2, with unresolved D. Germline CDR1 and CDR2: SEHNR and FQNEAQ (reference sequence). This CDR3 comprises 11 residues. Trimming pared 4 bases from V and 10 bases from J, leaving 7 bases between.

V gene TRBV10-3 combines with J gene TRBJ2-1, with a possible D match to TRBD2 (6 bases). This CDR3 has 12 residues. Deletions cut 3 bases from V and 10 bases from J, with 10 bases between. CDR1 is ENHRY and CDR2 is SYGVKD in the germline V gene. The CDR3 is CAISEATREQFF. The CDR3 nucleotides read TGTGCCATCAGTGAAGCGACTAGAGAGCAGTTCTTC.

This clonotype was counted between two and nine times. The genes are TRBV10-3 and TRBJ2-5; no clear D gene. The length of the CDR3 is 12 residues. The germline gives CDR1 ENHRY, CDR2 SYGVKD. The V gene lost 0 bases and the J gene lost 13 bases, with 12 bases spanning the gap. CDR3 sequence: CAISESGQGRYF. Written as DNA, the CDR3 is TGTGCCATCAGTGAGTCGGGTCAAGGACGGTACTTC.

This chain joins TRBV12-3 or TRBV12-4 and TRBJ1-1, with 9 nucleotides matching TRBD1. Germline trimming cut 7 bases from V and 8 bases from J; bases unmatched to any gene: 11. The CDR3 contains 14 residues. The CDR3 sequence: CASIEALQGAEAFF. Here the CDR3 DNA reads TGTGCCAGCATCGAGGCCTTACAGGGGGCCGAAGCTTTCTTT.

The rearrangement uses TRBV29-1 and TRBJ2-7; 12 bases match TRBD2. With 1 base clipped from V and 0 bases from J, the junction kept 1 base outside the gene matches. This CDR3 has 15 amino acids. Germline CDR1 is SQVTM and CDR2 is ANQGSEA. The CDR3: CSVEGTSGNSYEQYF. For the CDR3, the DNA is TGCAGCGTTGAAGGGACTAGCGGGAACTCCTACGAGCAGTACTTC.